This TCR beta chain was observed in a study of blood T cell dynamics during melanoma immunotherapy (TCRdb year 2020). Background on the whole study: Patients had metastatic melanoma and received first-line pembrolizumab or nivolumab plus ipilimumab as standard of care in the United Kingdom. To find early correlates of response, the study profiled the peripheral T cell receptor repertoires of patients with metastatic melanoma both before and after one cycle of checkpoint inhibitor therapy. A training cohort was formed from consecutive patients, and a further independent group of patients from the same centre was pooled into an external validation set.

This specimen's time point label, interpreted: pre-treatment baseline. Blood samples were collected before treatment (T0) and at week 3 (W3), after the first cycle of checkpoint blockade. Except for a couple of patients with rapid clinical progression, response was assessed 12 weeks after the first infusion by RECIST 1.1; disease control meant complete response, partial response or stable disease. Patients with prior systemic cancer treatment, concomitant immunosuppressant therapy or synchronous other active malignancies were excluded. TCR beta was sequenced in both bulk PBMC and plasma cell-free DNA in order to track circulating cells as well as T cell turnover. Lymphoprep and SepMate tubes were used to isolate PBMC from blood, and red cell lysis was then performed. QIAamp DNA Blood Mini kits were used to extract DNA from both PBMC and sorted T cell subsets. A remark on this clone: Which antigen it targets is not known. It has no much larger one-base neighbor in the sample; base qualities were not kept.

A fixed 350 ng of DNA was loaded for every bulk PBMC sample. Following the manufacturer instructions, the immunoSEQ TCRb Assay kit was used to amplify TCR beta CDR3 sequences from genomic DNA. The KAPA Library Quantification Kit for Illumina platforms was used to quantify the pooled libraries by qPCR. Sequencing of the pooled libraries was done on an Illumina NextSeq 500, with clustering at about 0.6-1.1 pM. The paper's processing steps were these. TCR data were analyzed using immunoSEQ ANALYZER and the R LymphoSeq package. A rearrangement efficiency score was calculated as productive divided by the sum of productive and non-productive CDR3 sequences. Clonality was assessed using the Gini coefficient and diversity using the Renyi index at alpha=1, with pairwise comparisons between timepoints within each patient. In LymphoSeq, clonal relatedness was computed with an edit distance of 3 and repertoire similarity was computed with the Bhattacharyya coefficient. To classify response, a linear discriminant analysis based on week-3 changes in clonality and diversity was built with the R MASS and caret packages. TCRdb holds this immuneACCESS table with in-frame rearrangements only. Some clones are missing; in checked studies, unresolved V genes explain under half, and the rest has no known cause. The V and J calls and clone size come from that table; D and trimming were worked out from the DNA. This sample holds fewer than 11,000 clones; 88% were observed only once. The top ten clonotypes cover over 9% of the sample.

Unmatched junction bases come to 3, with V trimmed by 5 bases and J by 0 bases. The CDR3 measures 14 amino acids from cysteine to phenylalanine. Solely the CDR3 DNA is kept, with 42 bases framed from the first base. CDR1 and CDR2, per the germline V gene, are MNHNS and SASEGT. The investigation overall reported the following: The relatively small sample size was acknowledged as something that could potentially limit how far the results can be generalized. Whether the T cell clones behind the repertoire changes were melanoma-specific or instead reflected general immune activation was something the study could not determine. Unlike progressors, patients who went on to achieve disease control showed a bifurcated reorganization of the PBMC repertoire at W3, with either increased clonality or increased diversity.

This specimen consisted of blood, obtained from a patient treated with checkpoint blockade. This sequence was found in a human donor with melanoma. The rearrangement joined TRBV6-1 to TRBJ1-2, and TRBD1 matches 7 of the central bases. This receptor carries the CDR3 CASSPDRANYGYTF. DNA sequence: TGTGCCAGCAGTCCTGACAGGGCTAACTATGGCTACACCTTC.